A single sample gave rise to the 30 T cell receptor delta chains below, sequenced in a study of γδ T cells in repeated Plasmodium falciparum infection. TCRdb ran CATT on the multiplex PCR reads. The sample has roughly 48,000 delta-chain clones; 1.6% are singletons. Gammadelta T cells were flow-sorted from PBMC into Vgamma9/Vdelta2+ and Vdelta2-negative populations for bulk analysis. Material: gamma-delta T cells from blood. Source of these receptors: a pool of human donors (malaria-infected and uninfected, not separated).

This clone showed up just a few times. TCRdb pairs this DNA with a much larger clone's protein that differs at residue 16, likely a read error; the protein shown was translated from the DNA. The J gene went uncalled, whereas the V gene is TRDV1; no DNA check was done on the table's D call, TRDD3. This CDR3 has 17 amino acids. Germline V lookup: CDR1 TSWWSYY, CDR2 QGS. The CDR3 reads CALGEGFLQTYTDKLTF. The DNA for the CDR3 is TGTGCTCTTGGGGAAGGTTTCCTCCAGACCTACACCGATAAACTCACCTTT.

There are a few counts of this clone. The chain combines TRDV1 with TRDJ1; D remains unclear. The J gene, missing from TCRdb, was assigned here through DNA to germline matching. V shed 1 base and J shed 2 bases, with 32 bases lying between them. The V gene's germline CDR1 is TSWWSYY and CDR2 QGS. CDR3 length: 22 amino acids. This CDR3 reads CALGERGWCEPHPLPATDKLIF. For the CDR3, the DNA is TGTGCTCTTGGGGAACGAGGATGGTGTGAGCCCCACCCTTTACCTGCTACCGATAAACTCATCTTT.

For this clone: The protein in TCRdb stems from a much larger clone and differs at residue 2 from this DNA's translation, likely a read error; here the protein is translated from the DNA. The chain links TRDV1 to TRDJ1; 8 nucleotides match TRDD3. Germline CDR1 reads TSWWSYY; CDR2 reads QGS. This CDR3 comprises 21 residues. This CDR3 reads CSLGKLGYLERGDIVPDKLIF. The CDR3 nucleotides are TGTTCTCTTGGGAAGCTTGGATATTTAGAGAGGGGGGATATTGTGCCCGATAAACTCATCTTT.

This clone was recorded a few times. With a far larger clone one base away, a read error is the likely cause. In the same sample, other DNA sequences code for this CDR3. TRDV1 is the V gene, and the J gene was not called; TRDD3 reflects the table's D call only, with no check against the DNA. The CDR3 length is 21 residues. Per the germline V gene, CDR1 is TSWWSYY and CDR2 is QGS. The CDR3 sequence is CALGELKRTGHHQWGTDKLIF. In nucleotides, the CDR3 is TGTGCTCTTGGGGAACTCAAGCGGACGGGTCACCATCAATGGGGCACCGATAAGCTCATCTTT.

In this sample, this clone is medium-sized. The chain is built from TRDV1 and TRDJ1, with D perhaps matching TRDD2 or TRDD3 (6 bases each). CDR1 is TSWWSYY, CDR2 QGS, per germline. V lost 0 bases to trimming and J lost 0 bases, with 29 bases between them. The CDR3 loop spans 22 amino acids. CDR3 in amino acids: CALGELVLSYALGGANTDKLIF. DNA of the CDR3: TGTGCTCTTGGGGAACTAGTCTTATCCTACGCCTTGGGGGGCGCAAACACCGATAAACTCATCTTT.

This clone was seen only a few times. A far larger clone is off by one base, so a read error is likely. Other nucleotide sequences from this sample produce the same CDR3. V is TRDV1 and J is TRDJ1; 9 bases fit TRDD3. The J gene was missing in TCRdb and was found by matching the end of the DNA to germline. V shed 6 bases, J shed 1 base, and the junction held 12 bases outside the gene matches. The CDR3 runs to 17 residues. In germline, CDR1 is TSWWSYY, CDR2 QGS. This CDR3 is CALGETYWGTATDKLIF. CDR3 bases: TGTGCTCTTGGAGAGACATACTGGGGGACGGCCACCGATAAACTCATCTTT.

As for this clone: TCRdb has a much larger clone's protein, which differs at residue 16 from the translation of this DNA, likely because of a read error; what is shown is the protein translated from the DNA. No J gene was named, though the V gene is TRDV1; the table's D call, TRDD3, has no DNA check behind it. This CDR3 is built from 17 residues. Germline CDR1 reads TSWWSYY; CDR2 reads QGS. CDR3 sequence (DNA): TGTGCTCTTGGGGAACTCCATCCTCCACTGGATACCGATAAACTCACCTTT. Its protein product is CALGELHPPLDTDKLTF.

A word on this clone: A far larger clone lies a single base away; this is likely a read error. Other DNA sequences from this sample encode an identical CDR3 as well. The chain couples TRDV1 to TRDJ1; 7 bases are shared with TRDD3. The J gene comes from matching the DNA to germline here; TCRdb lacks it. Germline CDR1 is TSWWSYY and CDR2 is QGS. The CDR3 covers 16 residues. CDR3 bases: TGCGCTCTTGTAGTAACTGGGGCCGGGAGCACCGATAAACTCATCTTT. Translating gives CALVVTGAGSTDKLIF.

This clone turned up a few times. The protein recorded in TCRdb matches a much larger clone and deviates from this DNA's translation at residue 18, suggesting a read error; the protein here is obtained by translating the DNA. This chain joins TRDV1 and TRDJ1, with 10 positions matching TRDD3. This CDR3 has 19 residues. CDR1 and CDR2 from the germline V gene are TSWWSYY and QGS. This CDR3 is CALGEGPSNWGIYTDKLTF. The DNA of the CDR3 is TGTGCTCTTGGGGAAGGTCCTAGTAACTGGGGGATTTACACCGATAAACTCACCTTT.

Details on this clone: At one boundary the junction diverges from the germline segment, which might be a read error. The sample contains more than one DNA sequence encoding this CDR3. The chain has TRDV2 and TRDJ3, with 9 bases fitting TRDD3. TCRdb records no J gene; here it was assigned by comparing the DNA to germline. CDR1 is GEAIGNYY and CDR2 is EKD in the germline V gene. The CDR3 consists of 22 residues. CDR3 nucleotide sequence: TGTGCCTGTGACACCGCCTGGGGGATCCGCCGTAACAGCTCCTGGGACACCAGACAGATGTTTTTC. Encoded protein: CACDTAWGIRRNSSWDTRQMFF.

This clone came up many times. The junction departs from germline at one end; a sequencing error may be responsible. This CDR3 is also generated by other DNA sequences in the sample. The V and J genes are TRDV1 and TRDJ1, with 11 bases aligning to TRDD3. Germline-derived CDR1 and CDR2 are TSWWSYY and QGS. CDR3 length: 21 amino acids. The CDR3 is CALGEPVPHWGIMRNTDKLIF. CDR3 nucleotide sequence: TGTGCTCTTGGGGAACCTGTGCCCCACTGGGGGATAATGCGCAACACCGATAAACTAATCTTT.

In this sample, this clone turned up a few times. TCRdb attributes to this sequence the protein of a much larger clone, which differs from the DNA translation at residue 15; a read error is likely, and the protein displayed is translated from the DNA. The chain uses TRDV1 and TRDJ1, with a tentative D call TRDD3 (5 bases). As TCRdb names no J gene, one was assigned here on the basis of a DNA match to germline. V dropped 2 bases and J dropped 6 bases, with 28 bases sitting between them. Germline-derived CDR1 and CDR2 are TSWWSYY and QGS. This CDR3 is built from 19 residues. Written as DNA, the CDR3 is TGTGCTCTTGGGGAAGTGAATTTCTACCCCGGGATTCTGACCAATAAACTCATCTTT. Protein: CALGEVNFYPGILTNKLIF.

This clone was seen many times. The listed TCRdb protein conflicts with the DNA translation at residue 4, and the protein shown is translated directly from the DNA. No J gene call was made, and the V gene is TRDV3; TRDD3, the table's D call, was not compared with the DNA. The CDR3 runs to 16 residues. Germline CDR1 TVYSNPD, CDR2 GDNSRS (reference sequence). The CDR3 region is CAFIFPWGIPTDKPIF. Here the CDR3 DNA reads TGTGCCTTTATCTTCCCTTGGGGGATACCCACCGATAAACCCATCTTT.

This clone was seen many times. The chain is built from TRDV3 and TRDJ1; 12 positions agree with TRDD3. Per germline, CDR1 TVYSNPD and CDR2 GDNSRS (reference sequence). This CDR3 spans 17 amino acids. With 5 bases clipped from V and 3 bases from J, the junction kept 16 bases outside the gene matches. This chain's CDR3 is CAHADEPGGYAADKLIF. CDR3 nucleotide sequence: TGTGCCCACGCTGACGAGCCTGGGGGATACGCAGCCGATAAACTCATCTTT.

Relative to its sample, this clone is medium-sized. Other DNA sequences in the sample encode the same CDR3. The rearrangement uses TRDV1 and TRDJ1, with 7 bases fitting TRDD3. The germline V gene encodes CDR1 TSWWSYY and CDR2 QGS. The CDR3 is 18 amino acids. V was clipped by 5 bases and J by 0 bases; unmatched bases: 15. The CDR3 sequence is CALGSGGPWGLHTDKLIF. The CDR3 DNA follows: TGTGCTCTTGGGAGCGGAGGACCCTGGGGGTTGCACACCGATAAACTCATCTTT.

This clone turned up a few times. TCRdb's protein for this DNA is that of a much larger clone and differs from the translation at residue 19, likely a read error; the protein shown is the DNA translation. The CDR3 DNA reads as TGTGCTCTTGGGGAACAGAGAATCCTGAGGTGGGGGATATTGGTGTCCGATAAACCCATCTTT. It yields the protein CALGEQRILRWGILVSDKPIF. There is no J gene call, but TRDV1 is given as the V gene; the table assigns TRDD3, which was not confirmed against the DNA. CDR1 is TSWWSYY and CDR2 is QGS in the germline V gene. The CDR3 extends over 21 amino acids.

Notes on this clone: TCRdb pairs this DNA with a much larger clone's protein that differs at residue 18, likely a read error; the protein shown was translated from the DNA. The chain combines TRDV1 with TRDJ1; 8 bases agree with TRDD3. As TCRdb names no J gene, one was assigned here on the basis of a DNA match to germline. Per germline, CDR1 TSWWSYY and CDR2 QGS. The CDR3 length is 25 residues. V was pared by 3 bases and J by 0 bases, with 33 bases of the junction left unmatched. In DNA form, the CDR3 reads TGTGCTCTTGGGGACCTACGGCCTTCCCGAACCTACTGGGGGTCTCCCCGCGCGAACACCGATAAACTCATCTTT. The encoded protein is CALGDLRPSRTYWGSPRANTDKLIF.

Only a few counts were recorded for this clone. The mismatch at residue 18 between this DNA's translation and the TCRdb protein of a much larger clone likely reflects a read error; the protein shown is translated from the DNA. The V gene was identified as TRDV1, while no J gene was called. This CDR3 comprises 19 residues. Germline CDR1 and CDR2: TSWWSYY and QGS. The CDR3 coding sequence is TGTGCTCTTGGGGTAAACTTTTTTCTATGGCCCCGAGAGACCGATAAACTCACCTTT. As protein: CALGVNFFLWPRETDKLTF.

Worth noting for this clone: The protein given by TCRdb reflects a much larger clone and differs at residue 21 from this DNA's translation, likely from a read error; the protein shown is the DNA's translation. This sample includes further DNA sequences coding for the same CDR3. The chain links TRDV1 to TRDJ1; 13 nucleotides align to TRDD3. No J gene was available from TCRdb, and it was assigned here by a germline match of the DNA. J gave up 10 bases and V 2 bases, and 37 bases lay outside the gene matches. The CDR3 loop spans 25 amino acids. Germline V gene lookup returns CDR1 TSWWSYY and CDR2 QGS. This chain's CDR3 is CALGEISAPSRAPYWGIRVTLGLIF. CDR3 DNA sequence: TGTGCTCTTGGGGAAATTTCGGCTCCCTCTCGGGCCCCGTACTGGGGGATACGGGTTACATTAGGACTCATCTTT.

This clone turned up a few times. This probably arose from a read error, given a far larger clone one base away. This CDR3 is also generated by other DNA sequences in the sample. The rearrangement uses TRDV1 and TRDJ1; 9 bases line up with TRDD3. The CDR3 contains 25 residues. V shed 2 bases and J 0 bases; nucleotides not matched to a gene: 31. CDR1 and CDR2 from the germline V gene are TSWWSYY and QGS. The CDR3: CALGEVGLHLGDEVRRPLYTDKLIF. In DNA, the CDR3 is TGTGCTCTTGGGGAAGTGGGCCTACACCTGGGGGATGAAGTGAGGAGGCCATTGTACACCGATAAACTCATCTTT.

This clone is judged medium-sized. The CDR3 spells CALGGHSPGVGWGKLIF. The CDR3 coding sequence is TGTGCTCTTGGGGGACATTCCCCCGGTGTGGGTTGGGGTAAACTCATCTTT. V is TRDV1 and J is TRDJ1, with D maybe TRDD3 (5 bases). The V and J ends lost 4 bases and 7 bases respectively, with 25 bases between them. The CDR3 loop spans 17 amino acids. Germline V gene lookup returns CDR1 TSWWSYY and CDR2 QGS.

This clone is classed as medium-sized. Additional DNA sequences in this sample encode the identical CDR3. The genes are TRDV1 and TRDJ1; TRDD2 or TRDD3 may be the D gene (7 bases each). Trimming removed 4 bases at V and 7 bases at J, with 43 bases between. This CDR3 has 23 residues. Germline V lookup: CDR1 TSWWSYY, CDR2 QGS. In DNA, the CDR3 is TGTGCTCTTGGGGCCCCGTTTCCTACTAACTACCCTCTTGACTGGGGACCACACACTAAACTCATCTTT. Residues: CALGAPFPTNYPLDWGPHTKLIF.

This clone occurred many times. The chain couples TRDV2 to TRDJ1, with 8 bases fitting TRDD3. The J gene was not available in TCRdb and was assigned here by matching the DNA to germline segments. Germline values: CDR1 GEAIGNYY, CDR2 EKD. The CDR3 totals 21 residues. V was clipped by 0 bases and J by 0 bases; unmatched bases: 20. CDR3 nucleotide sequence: TGTGCCTGTGACACCGTTCATTCATCTGGTACTGGGGGGCTAAACACCGATAAACTCATCTTT. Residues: CACDTVHSSGTGGLNTDKLIF.

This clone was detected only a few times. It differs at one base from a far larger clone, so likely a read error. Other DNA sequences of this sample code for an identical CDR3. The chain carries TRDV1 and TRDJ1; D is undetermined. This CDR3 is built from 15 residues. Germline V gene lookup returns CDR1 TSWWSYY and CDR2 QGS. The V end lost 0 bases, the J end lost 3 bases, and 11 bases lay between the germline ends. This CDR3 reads CALGELRPGPDKLIF. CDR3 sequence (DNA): TGTGCTCTTGGGGAACTGAGGCCGGGCCCCGATAAACTCATCTTT.

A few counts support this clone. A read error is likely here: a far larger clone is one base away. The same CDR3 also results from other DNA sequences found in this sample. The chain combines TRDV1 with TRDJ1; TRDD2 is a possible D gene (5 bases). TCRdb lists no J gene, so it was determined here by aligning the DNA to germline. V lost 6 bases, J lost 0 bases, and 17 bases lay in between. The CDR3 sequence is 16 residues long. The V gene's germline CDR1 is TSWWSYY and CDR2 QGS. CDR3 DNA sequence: TGTGCTCTTGGAGAGCCTTTTCCTCCCTACACCGATAAACTCATCTTT. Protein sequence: CALGEPFPPYTDKLIF.

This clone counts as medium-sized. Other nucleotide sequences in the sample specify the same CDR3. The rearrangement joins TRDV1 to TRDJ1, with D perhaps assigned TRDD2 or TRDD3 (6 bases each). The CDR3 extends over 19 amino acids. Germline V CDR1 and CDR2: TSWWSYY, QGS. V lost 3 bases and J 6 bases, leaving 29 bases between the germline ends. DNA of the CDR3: TGTGCTCTTGGGGATCTCATCCTACTGAGGATACTACCGCGAAATAAACTCATCTTT. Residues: CALGDLILLRILPRNKLIF.

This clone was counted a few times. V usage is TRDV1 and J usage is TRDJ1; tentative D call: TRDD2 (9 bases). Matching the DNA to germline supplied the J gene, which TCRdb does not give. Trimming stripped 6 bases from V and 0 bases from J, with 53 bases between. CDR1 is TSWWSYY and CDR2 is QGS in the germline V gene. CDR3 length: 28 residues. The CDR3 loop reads CALGQRSVAFLQYTRLGIPTAYTDKLIF. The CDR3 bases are TGTGCTCTTGGCCAAAGGTCCGTGGCCTTCCTACAATACACTCGACTGGGGATACCTACCGCGTACACCGATAAACTCATCTTT.

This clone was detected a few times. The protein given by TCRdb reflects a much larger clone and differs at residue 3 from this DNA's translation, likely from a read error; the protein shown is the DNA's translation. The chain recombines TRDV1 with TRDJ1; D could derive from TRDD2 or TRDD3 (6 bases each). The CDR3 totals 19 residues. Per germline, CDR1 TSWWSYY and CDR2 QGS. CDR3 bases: TGTGCTATTGGGGAACGCGGCCTTCCCGGGGGACTCGCTACCGATAAACTCATCTTT. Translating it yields CAIGERGLPGGLATDKLIF.

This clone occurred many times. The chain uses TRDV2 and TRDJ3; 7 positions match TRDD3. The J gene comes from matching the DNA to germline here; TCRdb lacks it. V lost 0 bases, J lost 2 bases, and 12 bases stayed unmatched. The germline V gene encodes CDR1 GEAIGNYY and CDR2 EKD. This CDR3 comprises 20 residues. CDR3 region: CACDTARVKLGTWDTRQMFF. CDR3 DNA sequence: TGTGCCTGTGACACCGCTAGGGTTAAACTGGGGACCTGGGACACCCGACAGATGTTTTTC.

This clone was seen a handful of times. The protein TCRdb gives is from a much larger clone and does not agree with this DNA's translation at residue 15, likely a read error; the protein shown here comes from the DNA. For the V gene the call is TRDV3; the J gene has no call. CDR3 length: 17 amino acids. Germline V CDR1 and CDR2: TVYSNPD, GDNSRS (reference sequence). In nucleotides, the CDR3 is TGTGCCTTTTCCACGATATACGATACGGCCCCCACCGATAAACCCATCTTT. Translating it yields CAFSTIYDTAPTDKPIF.